This T cell receptor beta chain was obtained from a study of T-cell memory formation after mild COVID-19. This clonotype was observed a few times. What it binds is not known. Each CDR3 protein is one row after TCRdb ran MiXCR on the 5' RACE reads. This sample has around 450,000 distinct CDR3 sequences; 20% occur once, and the top ten carry approximately 8.4%. Overall study results and limits: Cross-reactive memory apparently joined, as some responding clones appeared in pre-infection memory. Clones that contracted from day 15 to 85 had balanced CD4/CD8; later expanders were CD4+ biased.

Sequenced input: PBMCs or a T cell subset sorted from them (not recorded which). This clonotype originated in an adult woman who had mild COVID-19 (a few samples of this study predate the infection). Cell type and time point are not known.

DNA of the CDR3: TGTGCCAGCAGCTTAACGGACAGGATGTTCTTT. Amino acids: CASSLTDRMFF. V usage is TRBV7-9 and J usage is TRBJ1-1; TRBD1 agrees at 7 bases. Per germline, CDR1 SEHNR and CDR2 FQNEAQ (reference sequence). This CDR3 spans 11 amino acids. V was clipped by 2 bases and J by 14 bases; unmatched bases: 5.